One and the same sample provided the 28 T cell receptor beta chains below, sequenced in a study of T cells in Graves' hyperthyroidism and ophthalmopathy. There were TCR beta CDR3 regions amplified from RNA transcripts. Carried out on the TCR CDR3, a first-round RT-PCR used the HTBI primer set. Each CDR3 protein is one row after TCRdb ran MiXCR on the multiplex PCR reads. The sample holds about 620,000 distinct CDR3 sequences, under 20% seen once. The specimen was blood. The receptors come from a woman aged 25-40 years with Graves' hyperthyroidism.

This clonotype was counted ten times or more. The chain has TRBV27 and TRBJ2-1, with 14 nucleotides matching TRBD2. V trimming: 5 bases; J trimming: 1 base; junction bases outside the gene matches: 16. The CDR3 is 21 amino acids. In germline, CDR1 is MNHEY, CDR2 SMNVEV (reference sequence). The CDR3 reads CASSPSRLAGGPGWSYNEQFF. CDR3 in DNA: TGTGCCAGCAGTCCGTCCCGACTAGCGGGAGGGCCTGGTTGGTCCTACAATGAGCAGTTCTTC.

With respect to this clonotype: A much larger clone lies a single base off, so this may be a read error. The rearrangement uses TRBV28 and TRBJ1-1; perhaps TRBD1 as D (6 bases). The germline CDR1 and CDR2 sequences are MDHEN and SYDVKM. This CDR3 has 14 amino acids. CDR3 residues: CASTVGGQDTEALF. The CDR3 region has the DNA TGTGCCAGCACGGTCGGGGGGCAGGACACTGAAGCTCTCTTT. The entire variable domain, with the rest obtained from reference TRBV28 and TRBJ1-1, is as follows: DVKVTQSSRYLVKRTGEKVFLECVQDMDHENMFWYRQDPGLGLRLIYFSYDVKMKEKGDIPEGYSVSREKKERFSLILESASTNQTSMYLCASTVGGQDTEALFGQGTRLTVV.

This clonotype has only one observation. This rearrangement joins TRBV19 to TRBJ2-7; weak D call: TRBD1 (6 bases). CDR3 length: 14 residues. Germline V gene lookup returns CDR1 LNHDA and CDR2 SQIVND (reference sequence). V lost 6 bases, J lost 3 bases, and 15 bases lay in between. CDR3 nucleotides: TGTGCCAGTAGCTCTACAGGGAGCCACTACGAGCAGTACTTC. Its translation is CASSSTGSHYEQYF. The full variable domain, in which reference TRBV19 and TRBJ2-7 provide the parts outside the CDR3, is DGGITQSPKYLFRKEGQNVTLSCEQNLNHDAMYWYRQDPGQGLRLIYYSQIVNDFQKGDIAEGYSVSREKKESFPLTVTSAQKNPTAFYLCASSSTGSHYEQYFGPGTRLTVT.

This clonotype has more than one count but fewer than ten. The V and J genes are TRBV6-1 and TRBJ2-2, with 8 bases matching TRBD2. CDR1 is MNHNS, CDR2 SASEGT, per germline. This CDR3 has 16 amino acids. V dropped 5 bases and J dropped 6; count of bases not matched to a gene: 11. The CDR3 nucleotides are TGTGCCAGCAGTCGAGCCGGGACTAGTAGTGCCGGGGAGCTGTTTTTT. This translates into CASSRAGTSSAGELFF.

This chain uses TRBV7-2 with TRBJ2-3; unclear D gene. CDR1 is SGHTA and CDR2 is FQGNSA in the germline V gene. The CDR3 totals 13 residues. V lost 5 bases and J lost 0, with 6 bases in between. The CDR3 is CASSKRSTDTQYF. The CDR3 DNA follows: TGTGCCAGCAGCAAACGTAGCACAGATACGCAGTATTTT.

This clonotype was detected ten times or more. The gene calls are TRBV28 and TRBJ1-3; D might be TRBD1 (6 bases). Trimming took 4 bases from V and 0 from J, leaving 13 bases between them. Germline V gives CDR1 MDHEN, CDR2 SYDVKM. The length of the CDR3 is 16 residues. CDR3 residues: CASSSAGDSSGNTIYF. CDR3 DNA: TGTGCCAGCAGTTCCGCAGGGGATAGCTCTGGAAACACCATATATTTT.

This clonotype was picked up a small number of times. The J gene is TRBJ2-2, the V gene TRBV7-3; D might be TRBD1 (5 bases). The CDR3 runs 13 residues. The V gene lost 3 bases and the J gene lost 5 bases, with 7 bases spanning the gap. CDR1 and CDR2 from the germline V gene are SGHTA and FQGTGA. The CDR3, as DNA: TGTGCCAGCAGCTTCCAGGGAACCGGGGAGCTGTTTTTT. This sequence encodes CASSFQGTGELFF.

To note about this clonotype: A read error is likely, as this CDR3 ends without the conserved phenylalanine or tryptophan. This chain's CDR3 is CATSSAGARKKLFL. DNA of the CDR3: TGTGCCACTTCTTCTGCAGGGGCGAGGAAAAAACTGTTTTTA. The J gene is TRBJ1-4, the V gene TRBV10-3; D might be TRBD1 (6 bases). The V end lost 10 bases, the J end lost 9 bases, and 21 bases lay between the germline ends. Germline CDR1 ENHRY, CDR2 SYGVKD. The CDR3 runs 14 residues.

As regards this clonotype: This sequence may be a read error, since a much larger clone differs from it by one base. V and J are TRBV7-2 and TRBJ1-5; 7 nucleotides agree with TRBD1. This CDR3 has 15 residues. The germline CDR1 and CDR2 sequences are SGHTA and FQGNSA. The CDR3 here is CPSSPRGYGNQPQHF. In DNA form, the CDR3 reads TGTCCCAGCAGCCCCAGGGGGTACGGCAATCAGCCCCAGCATTTT.

The sample holds a few counts of this clonotype. The rearrangement links TRBV19 to TRBJ2-3; TRBD2 matches at 10 bases. The CDR3 sequence is 15 residues long. J was trimmed by 6 bases and V by 6 bases; bases with no gene match: 9. Germline V gene sequence: CDR1 LNHDA, CDR2 SQIVND (reference sequence). In nucleotides, the CDR3 is TGTGCCAGTAGCCCCCCACTAGCGGGATCTGATACGCAGTATTTT. Encoded protein: CASSPPLAGSDTQYF.

CDR3 nucleotide sequence: TGTGCCAGCAGCTTAGAGTCTAGCGGGAGAGTAGAGCAGTTCTTC. This gives the protein CASSLESSGRVEQFF. This chain links TRBV11-3 with TRBJ2-1; 10 bases match TRBD2. J lost 10 bases, V lost 0 bases, and 6 bases had no gene match. Germline-derived CDR1 and CDR2 are SGHNT and YENEEA. The CDR3 runs 15 residues.

This clonotype was seen repeatedly, ten times or more. The chain has TRBV6-1 and TRBJ2-3, with D perhaps TRBD1 or TRBD2 (5 bases each). V shed 4 bases and J shed 1 base, with 12 bases lying between them. The germline V gene has CDR1 MNHNS and CDR2 SASEGT. CDR3 length equals 15 residues. In nucleotides, the CDR3 is TGTGCCAGCAGTGCTGGGGGATCCGGCACAGATACGCAGTATTTT. It translates to CASSAGGSGTDTQYF.

This clonotype came up a few times. The V call is TRBV20-1, the J call TRBJ2-1; D gene unclear. Trimming stripped 0 bases from V and 10 bases from J, with 10 bases between. This CDR3 comprises 12 residues. CDR1 and CDR2 from the germline V gene are DFQATT and SNEGSKA (reference sequence). CDR3 nucleotide sequence: TGCAGTGCTAGAGATGGTAGCCCCGAGCAGTTCTTC. As protein: CSARDGSPEQFF.

This clonotype appeared a few times. The chain combines TRBV9 with TRBJ2-1; 8 nucleotides match TRBD2. Germline V CDR1 and CDR2: SGDLS, YYNGEE. CDR3 length equals 14 residues. Unmatched junction bases numbered 1, after V lost 3 bases and J lost 2 bases. CDR3 protein: CASSAGGPYNEQFF. The CDR3 DNA reads TGTGCCAGCAGCGCGGGGGGGCCCTACAATGAGCAGTTCTTC.

This clonotype was counted between two and nine times. The chain joins TRBV29-1 to TRBJ2-5; the D gene is possibly TRBD2 (7 bases). Trimming stripped 0 bases from V and 4 bases from J, with 27 bases between. The germline V gene has CDR1 SQVTM and CDR2 ANQGSEA. The CDR3 loop spans 19 amino acids. CDR3 sequence: CSVEDRVGGWATGGETQYF. CDR3 nucleotides: TGCAGCGTTGAAGATCGGGTAGGGGGGTGGGCCACGGGAGGAGAGACCCAGTACTTC.

The sample holds a few counts of this clonotype. The V call is TRBV5-1, the J call TRBJ2-7; 7 bases align to TRBD1. The CDR3 is 16 amino acids. Unmatched junction bases numbered 11, after V lost 5 bases and J lost 0 bases. Germline V gene data show CDR1 as SGHRS and CDR2 as YFSETQ. The CDR3 coding sequence is TGCGCCAGCAGACTTACGTCAGGGGGTGACTCCTACGAGCAGTACTTC. It encodes CASRLTSGGDSYEQYF.

V is TRBV28 and J is TRBJ1-4; TRBD1 matches at 7 bases. CDR3 size: 15 residues. Per the germline V gene, CDR1 is MDHEN and CDR2 is SYDVKM. V was pared by 2 bases and J by 3 bases, with 3 bases of the junction left unmatched. The DNA for the CDR3 is TGTGCCAGCAGTTTAGGACAGGCCTCTAATGAAAAACTGTTTTTT. This gives the protein CASSLGQASNEKLFF.

This clonotype has more than one count but fewer than ten. The rearrangement links TRBV29-1 to TRBJ2-7; 11 positions match TRBD1. Germline-derived CDR1 and CDR2 are SQVTM and ANQGSEA. V was clipped by 6 bases and J by 2 bases; unmatched bases: 3. The CDR3 has 13 amino acids. CDR3 region: CSVGTGGTYEQYF. The CDR3 DNA sequence: TGCAGCGTAGGGACAGGGGGGACCTACGAGCAGTACTTC.

The chain couples TRBV20-1 to TRBJ2-7, with D possibly TRBD2 on 6 matching bases. Germline CDR1 and CDR2: DFQATT and SNEGSKA (reference sequence). V gave up 3 bases and J gave up 5 bases, with 14 bases separating them. The CDR3 has 13 residues. CDR3 protein: CSASGGNSDEQYF. The DNA for the CDR3 is TGCAGTGCTAGTGGGGGGAACAGCGACGAGCAGTACTTC.

This clonotype was seen a few times. The V gene is TRBV10-3, the J gene TRBJ2-7, with no clear D. The germline V gene encodes CDR1 ENHRY and CDR2 SYGVKD. There are 13 residues in the CDR3. V lost 7 bases to trimming and J lost 5 bases, with 15 bases between them. CDR3 nucleotide sequence: TGTGCCATCACCGAAATCCAAGGGAACGAGCAGTACTTC. Encoded protein: CAITEIQGNEQYF.

The CDR3 is CASSLEPGLETQYF. CDR3 sequence (DNA): TGCGCCAGCAGCTTGGAGCCAGGGTTGGAGACCCAGTACTTC. The J gene is TRBJ2-5, the V gene TRBV5-1; TRBD1 might be the D (5 bases). CDR1 and CDR2 from the germline V gene are SGHRS and YFSETQ. Trimming cost V 0 bases and J 5 bases, with 11 bases left between them. The CDR3 extends over 14 amino acids.

At least ten counts were recorded for this clonotype. V is TRBV2 and J is TRBJ2-3; 10 bases match TRBD2. The CDR3 is 16 residues long. The trim removed 7 bases at V and 4 bases at J, leaving 11 bases unmatched. The germline CDR1 and CDR2 sequences are SNHLY and FYNNEI. DNA for the CDR3: TGTGCCAGCAAGAAAGAAGCGGGAGGGAGCTCAGATACGCAGTATTTT. This codes for CASKKEAGGSSDTQYF.

This clonotype was detected ten times or more. This sequence joins TRBV2 and TRBJ2-3, with 7 bases that match TRBD2. This CDR3 has 13 amino acids. Germline loops: CDR1 SNHLY, CDR2 FYNNEI. V trimming: 6 bases; J trimming: 5 bases; junction bases outside the gene matches: 5. CDR3: CASSPIAGDTQYF. The CDR3 DNA follows: TGTGCCAGCAGCCCCATAGCGGGAGATACGCAGTATTTT.

The chain joins TRBV7-8 to TRBJ2-6; TRBD2 aligns across 9 bases. The trim removed 9 bases at V and 3 bases at J, leaving 15 bases unmatched. Germline CDR1 reads SGHVS; CDR2 reads FQNEAQ. This CDR3 contains 18 residues. The CDR3 DNA sequence: TGTGCCAGTAGTACCGATGGCGGGAGGGCAGGTGGGGCCAACGTCCTGACTTTC. This sequence encodes CASSTDGGRAGGANVLTF. Drawing the rest from reference TRBV7-8 and TRBJ2-6, the complete variable domain is GAGVSQSPRYKVAKRGQDVALRCDPISGHVSLFWYQQALGQGPEFLTYFQNEAQLDKSGLPSDRFFAERPEGSVSTLKIQRTQQEDSAVYLCASSTDGGRAGGANVLTFGAGSRLTVL.

This clonotype was counted at least ten times. The genes are TRBV27 and TRBJ2-7; 11 nucleotides match TRBD2. The CDR3 consists of 14 residues. The trim removed 8 bases at V and 3 bases at J, leaving 6 bases unmatched. The germline CDR1 and CDR2 sequences are MNHEY and SMNVEV (reference sequence). CDR3 coding DNA: TGTGCCAGCGGTACCGGGACTAGCGGCTACGAGCAGTACTTC. This encodes CASGTGTSGYEQYF.

This clonotype was recorded at least ten times. J is TRBJ2-1 and V is TRBV18; D gene uncertain. The ends were cut back, 3 bases at V and 7 bases at J, with 19 bases in the middle. From germline, CDR1 is KGHSH and CDR2 LQKENI. The CDR3 runs to 16 residues. The DNA of the CDR3 is TGTGCCAGCTCACCCACGATCCAGCAAAATGGAAATGAGCAGTTCTTC. Its translation: CASSPTIQQNGNEQFF. The full variable domain, completed using reference TRBV18 and TRBJ2-1, is NAGVMQNPRHLVRRRGQEARLRCSPMKGHSHVYWYRQLPEEGLKFMVYLQKENIIDESGMPKERFSAEFPKEGPSILRIQQVVRGDSAAYFCASSPTIQQNGNEQFFGPGTRLTVL.

The chain has TRBV5-6 and TRBJ1-5, with 8 bases lining up with TRBD1. Germline-derived CDR1 and CDR2 are SGHDT and YYEEEE. V was clipped by 2 bases and J by 4 bases; unmatched bases: 5. The CDR3 covers 15 residues. In nucleotides, the CDR3 is TGTGCCAGCAGCTTACGGGACAGGAGAAATCAGCCCCAGCATTTT. This codes for CASSLRDRRNQPQHF.

This clonotype has a count of ten or more. The genes are TRBV20-1 and TRBJ2-1; the D is unclear. Germline CDR1 reads DFQATT; CDR2 reads SNEGSKA (reference sequence). Trimming left V 2 bases short and J 4 bases short, with 3 bases between. The CDR3 sequence is 11 residues long. The CDR3 here is CSARTYNEQFF. DNA for the CDR3: TGCAGTGCTAGAACTTACAATGAGCAGTTCTTC.